The 19 T cell receptor beta chains given below trace back to one sample, sequenced in a study of blood T cell repertoires in COVID-19. The protocol was immunoSEQ multiplex PCR, while the TCRdb copy is restricted to in-frame clones and leaves out a portion. The sample includes under 150,000 clones, about nine tenths of them seen just once. Specimen: peripheral blood. These receptors came from a man aged 50 to 59 with active or convalescent COVID-19.

CDR3 DNA sequence: TGTGCCAGCAGCCAAGAAAGCGTTTCTTCCTCCTACGAGCAGTACTTC. It specifies CASSQESVSSSYEQYF. V usage is TRBV4-2 and J usage is TRBJ2-7; D is unresolved. Germline CDR1 is LGHNA and CDR2 is YNFKEQ. V lost 0 bases to trimming and J lost 0 bases, with 12 bases between them. The length of the CDR3 is 16 residues.

This rearrangement joins TRBV5-8 to TRBJ2-1; D is undetermined. Germline V gene lookup returns CDR1 SGHTS and CDR2 YDEGEE. CDR3 length: 16 residues. V was cut by 0 bases and J by 0 bases, with 10 bases left in between. The CDR3: CASSLVLLSSYNEQFF. The CDR3 DNA reads as TGTGCCAGCAGCTTGGTCTTACTGAGCTCCTACAATGAGCAGTTCTTC.

The genes are TRBV5-1 and TRBJ1-1; D might be TRBD1 (6 bases). Germline V gene data show CDR1 as SGHRS and CDR2 as YFSETQ. This CDR3 is 13 amino acids long. Trimming took 5 bases from V and 7 from J, leaving 15 bases between them. The DNA for the CDR3 is TGCGCCAGCAGAAACAGGGTGGACAGTGAAGCTTTCTTT. Amino acid sequence: CASRNRVDSEAFF.

V usage is TRBV9 and J usage is TRBJ2-7, with TRBD1 identical over 9 bases. The CDR3 extends over 15 amino acids. In germline, CDR1 is SGDLS, CDR2 YYNGEE. V shed 2 bases and J 5 bases; nucleotides not matched to a gene: 8. CDR3 bases: TGTGCCAGCAGCGTTGAAGGGACAGGGCGGCACGAGCAGTACTTC. This encodes CASSVEGTGRHEQYF.

The chain links TRBV5-1 to TRBJ2-7, with 11 bases identical to TRBD1. From germline, CDR1 is SGHRS and CDR2 YFSETQ. The V segment lost 4 bases and the J segment 7 bases; nucleotides outside the gene matches: 4. The CDR3 loop spans 13 amino acids. DNA of the CDR3: TGCGCCAGCAGCCAGGACAGGGGGCTTGAGCAGTACTTC. It is translated as CASSQDRGLEQYF.

This clone was seen a handful of times. The chain has TRBV27 and TRBJ1-1; maybe TRBD1 (6 bases). This CDR3 is 14 amino acids long. V was shortened by 5 bases and J by 3 bases, with 13 bases between the two germline ends. Per germline, CDR1 MNHEY and CDR2 SMNVEV (reference sequence). CDR3: CASSNRETYTEAFF. The CDR3 nucleotides read TGTGCCAGCAGTAACAGGGAAACGTACACTGAAGCTTTCTTT.

The genes are TRBV25-1 and TRBJ1-1; D ambiguous. The germline V gene encodes CDR1 MGHDK and CDR2 SYGVNS. The CDR3 sequence is 13 residues long. V lost 4 bases and J lost 5, with 11 bases in between. The CDR3 nucleotides read TGTGCCAGCAGTGCGGGAGCACGAACTGAAGCTTTCTTT. Translated: CASSAGARTEAFF.

The CDR3 DNA is TGCAGTCTTGGGACTAGCGGCACAGATACGCAGTATTTT. Translation gives CSLGTSGTDTQYF. The chain uses TRBV29-1 and TRBJ2-3; the match to TRBD2 covers 10 bases. Germline values: CDR1 SQVTM, CDR2 ANQGSEA. The CDR3 extends over 13 amino acids.

The chain links TRBV28 to TRBJ2-2, with 13 positions matching TRBD2. CDR1 MDHEN and CDR2 SYDVKM come from the germline V gene. The CDR3 loop spans 13 amino acids. Losses at the gene ends were 7 bases for V and 13 bases for J; bases not matched to a gene: 6. The CDR3 sequence is CASTPGLAGRLFF. CDR3 sequence (DNA): TGTGCCAGCACCCCGGGACTAGCGGGACGGCTGTTTTTT. The whole variable domain, remainder taken from reference TRBV28 and TRBJ2-2, is DVKVTQSSRYLVKRTGEKVFLECVQDMDHENMFWYRQDPGLGLRLIYFSYDVKMKEKGDIPEGYSVSREKKERFSLILESASTNQTSMYLCASTPGLAGRLFFGEGSRLTVL.

The rearrangement uses TRBV6-5 and TRBJ1-5; D ambiguous. The CDR3 is 14 residues long. Germline V lookup: CDR1 MNHEY, CDR2 SVGAGI. V shed 7 bases and J shed 1 base, with 11 bases lying between them. CDR3 sequence reads: CASTGVWSNQPQHF. In DNA, the CDR3 is TGTGCCAGCACCGGGGTTTGGAGCAATCAGCCCCAGCATTTT.

This chain uses TRBV5-8 with TRBJ2-5, with TRBD1 matching over 9 bases. V dropped 4 bases and J dropped 3; count of bases not matched to a gene: 10. The CDR3 sequence is 16 residues long. Germline CDR1 is SGHTS and CDR2 is YDEGEE. The DNA for the CDR3 is TGTGCCAGCAGCAAGGGACAGGGAGTTGCCGAAGAGACCCAGTACTTC. It is translated as CASSKGQGVAEETQYF. Variable domain in full (rest from reference TRBV5-8 and TRBJ2-5): EAGVTQSPTHLIKTRGQQATLRCSPISGHTSVYWYQQALGLGLQFLLWYDEGEERNRGNFPPRFSGRQFPNYSSELNVNALELEDSALYLCASSKGQGVAEETQYFGPGTRLLVL.

The gene calls are TRBV5-4 and TRBJ1-2; no definite D call. Germline CDR1 and CDR2: SGHNT and YYREEE (reference sequence). The CDR3 is 14 residues long. The germline V and J ends were trimmed by 1 base and 2 bases, with 9 bases remaining between them. The CDR3 region is CASSLNAGNYGYTF. In DNA form, the CDR3 reads TGTGCCAGCAGCTTGAATGCAGGAAACTATGGCTACACCTTC.

This chain uses TRBV6-6 with TRBJ1-2; the D gene is possibly TRBD1 (5 bases). The CDR3 extends over 16 amino acids. Germline loops: CDR1 MNHNY, CDR2 SVGAGI (reference sequence). Trimming left V 4 bases short and J 1 base short, with 16 bases between. CDR3 DNA sequence: TGTGCCAGCAGTTCTGGCATCCTCGGGGGTAACTATGGCTACACCTTC. Encoded protein: CASSSGILGGNYGYTF.

This chain links TRBV14 with TRBJ2-7, with TRBD2 matching 7 bases. Germline V gene data show CDR1 as SGHDN and CDR2 as FVKESK. With V trimmed by 6 bases and J by 2 bases, 7 bases remained unmatched. The CDR3 runs 14 residues. The CDR3, as DNA: TGTGCCAGCAGGGGAAGCGGGAAGACCTACGAGCAGTACTTC. Protein sequence: CASRGSGKTYEQYF.

This clone was counted a single time. The V call is TRBV19, the J call TRBJ2-7; 11 bases fit TRBD1. The CDR3 is made up of 15 amino acids. CDR1 is LNHDA and CDR2 is SQIVND in the germline V gene (reference sequence). Trimming cost V 6 bases and J 3 bases; bases outside gene matches: 7. As DNA, the CDR3 is TGTGCCAGTAGCCGGGACAGGGGGAATTACTACGAGCAGTACTTC. Protein sequence: CASSRDRGNYYEQYF.

This sequence joins TRBV13 and TRBJ2-2; maybe TRBD1 (5 bases). Germline CDR1 reads PRHDT; CDR2 reads FYEKMQ (reference sequence). This CDR3 has 13 amino acids. V was pared by 3 bases and J by 4 bases, with 6 bases between. CDR3 amino acids: CASSLTVTGELFF. The CDR3 bases are TGTGCCAGCAGCTTGACAGTCACCGGGGAGCTGTTTTTT.

This chain connects TRBV2 to TRBJ2-2, with a tentative D call TRBD2 (5 bases). The CDR3 sequence is 15 residues long. Germline values: CDR1 SNHLY, CDR2 FYNNEI. V was shortened by 7 bases and J by 5 bases, with 17 bases between the two germline ends. Written as DNA, the CDR3 is TGTGCCAGCACCCCCGGCCTCACGGGGACCGGGGAGCTGTTTTTT. Protein product: CASTPGLTGTGELFF. Combining the CDR3 with reference TRBV2 and TRBJ2-2 gives the whole variable domain EPEVTQTPSHQVTQMGQEVILRCVPISNHLYFYWYRQILGQKVEFLVSFYNNEISEKSEIFDDQFSVERPDGSNFTLKIRSTKLEDSAMYFCASTPGLTGTGELFFGEGSRLTVL.

The chain recombines TRBV15 with TRBJ2-7; 12 positions match TRBD2. J lost 1 base, V lost 3 bases, and 16 bases had no gene match. Germline CDR1 is LNHNV and CDR2 is YYDKDF (reference sequence). This CDR3 is built from 20 residues. CDR3 sequence (DNA): TGTGCCACCAGCAGGGAGAGGGCAGCTAGCGGGAGGGCCGGATCCTACGAGCAGTACTTC. This sequence encodes CATSRERAASGRAGSYEQYF.

V and J are TRBV28 and TRBJ2-3; 10 bases fit TRBD1. Trimming removed 6 bases from V and 4 bases from J; junction bases left unmatched: 4. From germline, CDR1 is MDHEN and CDR2 SYDVKM. The CDR3 loop spans 14 amino acids. CDR3 loop: CASRGQGMADTQYF. For the CDR3, the DNA is TGTGCCAGCAGGGGACAGGGGATGGCAGATACGCAGTATTTT.